This T cell receptor beta chain derives from a study of control samples from healthy donors and cancer patients. The V end lost 3 bases, the J end lost 1 base, and 9 bases lay between the germline ends. Germline V lookup: CDR1 MRHNA, CDR2 SNTAGT. The CDR3 extends over 15 amino acids. Repertoires were generated with immunoSEQ multiplex PCR, while TCRdb's copy carries only in-frame clones and drops some. The table shows around 170,000 clones, with about 93% occurring only once. This clonotype was obtained from a woman aged 25 to 39 in good health. Sequencing input: blood. The chain carries TRBV6-4 and TRBJ2-2; possible D gene TRBD1, 5 bases. CDR3 nucleotides: TGTGCCAGCAGTGAGGGGCCACAGAACACCGGGGAGCTGTTTTTT. This translates into CASSEGPQNTGELFF.